This entry is about one TCR beta chain. Sequencing used immunoSEQ multiplex PCR; TCRdb keeps in-frame clones, though not all of them. The table includes about 480,000 clones, roughly 88% detected once. The sample comes from a study of blood T cell repertoires in COVID-19. About the study: T cells, B-cell-depleted T cells, or PBMCs supplied cDNA or gDNA.

The CDR3 contains 14 residues. CDR1 and CDR2 (germline): MNHEY, SVGAGI. V was pared by 11 bases and J by 4 bases, with 8 bases of the junction left unmatched. The gene calls are TRBV6-5 and TRBJ2-3; 11 bases are shared with TRBD1. The origin of this receptor is a woman in her thirties or forties who had recovered from COVID-19. Sequencing was done on a sample of PBMCs or T cells enriched from blood (not recorded which). CDR3 sequence: CAARDRGKADTQYF. The CDR3, as DNA: TGTGCCGCCCGGGACAGGGGGAAGGCAGATACGCAGTATTTT.